These 29 T cell receptor beta chains share one sample of origin, sequenced in a study of CD8 T cells in Susac syndrome. Random hexamers were used to reverse transcribe 0.5 to 1 ug of RNA. In TCRdb, the immunoSEQ multiplex PCR reads were re-called with MiXCR into one record per CDR3 protein. The profile covers roughly 150,000 distinct CDR3 sequences, with around 95% appearing a single time and over 0.12% taken by the ten largest. Sequenced material: CD8+ T cells from PBMCs. Receptors originate from a human donor with multiple sclerosis.

This sequence joins TRBV29-1 and TRBJ2-7; the match to TRBD1 covers 8 bases. This CDR3 region has 13 residues. J gave up 3 bases and V 2 bases, and 3 bases lay outside the gene matches. Germline-derived CDR1 and CDR2 are SQVTM and ANQGSEA. In DNA form, the CDR3 reads TGCAGCGTTGAATGGACAGGGAGCTACGAGCAGTACTTC. This gives the protein CSVEWTGSYEQYF.

CDR3 coding DNA: TGCAGCGCTTGGGGTCGCGGGAATGAGCAGTTCTTC. This sequence encodes CSAWGRGNEQFF. The chain has TRBV29-1 and TRBJ2-1, with a tentative D call TRBD2 (5 bases). The ends were cut back, 7 bases at V and 7 bases at J, with 14 bases in the middle. The germline V gene encodes CDR1 SQVTM and CDR2 ANQGSEA. The CDR3 spans 12 residues.

The gene calls are TRBV25-1 and TRBJ1-2; tentatively, D is TRBD1 (5 bases). CDR3 size: 14 residues. Germline values: CDR1 MGHDK, CDR2 SYGVNS. V shed 2 bases and J shed 6 bases, with 13 bases lying between them. CDR3 loop: CASSEGGAFDGYTF. The CDR3 DNA sequence: TGTGCCAGCAGTGAAGGTGGGGCGTTTGATGGCTACACCTTC.

The chain links TRBV3-1 to TRBJ1-2; D unclear. Germline values: CDR1 LGHDT, CDR2 YNNKEL (reference sequence). This CDR3 comprises 15 residues. V was pared by 1 base and J by 6 bases, with 15 bases between. The CDR3 here is CASSQANSRGDGYTF. For the CDR3, the DNA is TGTGCCAGCAGCCAAGCGAACAGCCGGGGAGATGGCTACACCTTC.

The V call is TRBV3-1, the J call TRBJ2-3, with D unclear. Germline lookup yields CDR1 LGHDT and CDR2 YNNKEL (reference sequence). The CDR3 covers 13 residues. The V end was cut by 1 base, the J end by 2 bases, with 4 bases between. This CDR3 is CASSQVFTDTQYF. In nucleotides, the CDR3 is TGTGCCAGCAGCCAAGTGTTCACAGATACGCAGTATTTT.

This chain joins TRBV4-1 and TRBJ1-3; D is undetermined. CDR1 and CDR2 from the germline V gene are MGHRA and YSYEKL. The CDR3 sequence is 16 residues long. Trimming pared 0 bases from V and 7 bases from J, leaving 16 bases between. CDR3 coding DNA: TGCGCCAGCAGCCAAGACGCTCTAGAGGTGGTGAACACCATATATTTT. Residues: CASSQDALEVVNTIYF.

A single count supports this clonotype. The V call is TRBV29-1, the J call TRBJ1-1; D is perhaps TRBD1 (6 bases). Per the germline V gene, CDR1 is SQVTM and CDR2 is ANQGSEA. The ends were cut back, 6 bases at V and 3 bases at J, with 11 bases in the middle. The CDR3 loop spans 12 amino acids. The CDR3 is CSVVTGYTEAFF. The DNA for the CDR3 is TGCAGCGTCGTTACAGGGTACACTGAAGCTTTCTTT.

The chain has TRBV9 and TRBJ2-3; 7 positions agree with TRBD2. CDR3 length: 16 amino acids. Looked up from germline, CDR1 is SGDLS and CDR2 is YYNGEE. V shed 1 base and J 4 bases; nucleotides not matched to a gene: 9. Here the CDR3 reads CASSVFGGGYADTQYF. In DNA form, the CDR3 reads TGTGCCAGCAGCGTATTTGGGGGAGGGTACGCAGATACGCAGTATTTT.

V gene TRBV27 combines with J gene TRBJ2-1, with a weak D call TRBD1 (5 bases). The V and J ends lost 8 bases and 8 bases respectively, with 13 bases between them. The CDR3 spans 12 residues. Germline V lookup: CDR1 MNHEY, CDR2 SMNVEV (reference sequence). CDR3 protein: CASAHPGYEQFF. The CDR3 DNA reads TGTGCCAGCGCCCACCCAGGGTATGAGCAGTTCTTC.

This clonotype was picked up one time. The V and J genes are TRBV15 and TRBJ1-5; D not certain. Per the germline V gene, CDR1 is LNHNV and CDR2 is YYDKDF (reference sequence). V dropped 0 bases and J dropped 6 bases, with 12 bases sitting between them. The CDR3 covers 15 residues. CDR3 nucleotide sequence: TGTGCCACCAGCAGAGATCTCGGGGTTCTTCAGCCCCAGCATTTT. Its translation is CATSRDLGVLQPQHF.

This chain connects TRBV4-1 to TRBJ2-5; 7 bases align to TRBD1. The V gene end was trimmed by 6 bases and the J gene end by 3 bases; junction bases not matched to a gene: 10. CDR1 is MGHRA and CDR2 is YSYEKL in the germline V gene. This CDR3 contains 15 residues. CDR3 loop: CASSRRTGREETQYF. In nucleotides, the CDR3 is TGCGCCAGCAGTCGCCGGACAGGACGGGAAGAGACCCAGTACTTC.

This clonotype was detected only once. The chain is built from TRBV30 and TRBJ2-1, with unresolved D. Per the germline V gene, CDR1 is GTSNPN and CDR2 is SVGIG (reference sequence). V gave up 1 base and J gave up 2 bases, with 6 bases separating them. This CDR3 is 13 amino acids long. CDR3 amino acids: CAWSALTYNEQFF. The CDR3 region has the DNA TGTGCCTGGAGTGCCCTCACCTACAATGAGCAGTTCTTC.

The rearrangement links TRBV6-5 to TRBJ2-6; TRBD1 might be the D (5 bases). Germline V gives CDR1 MNHEY, CDR2 SVGAGI. Trimming pared 2 bases from V and 1 base from J, leaving 12 bases between. This CDR3 is built from 17 residues. This CDR3 is CASSYGRVESGANVLTF. The CDR3 coding sequence is TGTGCCAGCAGTTACGGCAGGGTGGAATCTGGGGCCAACGTCCTGACTTTC.

The J gene is TRBJ1-3, the V gene TRBV30; D remains unclear. V dropped 3 bases and J dropped 4 bases, with 16 bases sitting between them. Germline CDR1 and CDR2: GTSNPN and SVGIG (reference sequence). This CDR3 has 15 residues. DNA for the CDR3: TGTGCCTGGAGGGTACATCCTTCGGGAGGAAACACCATATATTTT. Its protein is CAWRVHPSGGNTIYF. The variable domain in full, completed from reference TRBV30 and TRBJ1-3, reads SQTIHQWPATLVQPVGSPLSLECTVEGTSNPNLYWYRQAAGRGLQLLFYSVGIGQISSEVPQNLSASRPQDRQFILSSKKLLLSDSGFYLCAWRVHPSGGNTIYFGEGSWLTVV.

The J gene is TRBJ2-3, the V gene TRBV12-3 or TRBV12-4; TRBD2 agrees at 9 bases. The CDR3 is 15 residues long. V lost 10 bases, J lost 5 bases, and 13 bases stayed unmatched. The CDR3 DNA follows: TGTGCCATCCGGACTAGCGAAGAGGTAGGAGATACGCAGTATTTT. Its translation: CAIRTSEEVGDTQYF.

V usage is TRBV2 and J usage is TRBJ2-7; 10 bases map to TRBD1. CDR3 length: 17 amino acids. CDR1 and CDR2 (germline): SNHLY, FYNNEI. J lost 3 bases, V lost 9 bases, and 17 bases had no gene match. The CDR3 DNA reads TGTGCCAGGGCAAGCGGGGCCCCGGGACAGGGGTACTACGAGCAGTACTTC. It translates to CARASGAPGQGYYEQYF. Full variable domain (outside the CDR3, taken from reference TRBV2 and TRBJ2-7): EPEVTQTPSHQVTQMGQEVILRCVPISNHLYFYWYRQILGQKVEFLVSFYNNEISEKSEIFDDQFSVERPDGSNFTLKIRSTKLEDSAMYFCARASGAPGQGYYEQYFGPGTRLTVT.

The chain has TRBV27 and TRBJ2-3; D is possibly TRBD1 (5 bases). The V gene lost 4 bases and the J gene lost 6 bases, with 14 bases spanning the gap. This CDR3 comprises 14 residues. Germline CDR1 is MNHEY and CDR2 is SMNVEV (reference sequence). CDR3 nucleotides: TGTGCCAGCAGTTGGGCAGGGCCTGGGGATACGCAGTATTTT. Protein sequence: CASSWAGPGDTQYF.

The CDR3, as DNA: TGCAGCGTCCCCGGGACAGGGTTAGATGGCTACACCTTC. It specifies CSVPGTGLDGYTF. The V gene is TRBV29-1, the J gene TRBJ1-2; the match to TRBD1 covers 9 bases. In germline, CDR1 is SQVTM, CDR2 ANQGSEA. This CDR3 is built from 13 residues. Trimming at V came to 6 bases and at J to 6 bases, leaving 8 bases not matched to a gene. Drawing the rest from reference TRBV29-1 and TRBJ1-2, the complete variable domain is SAVISQKPSRDICQRGTSLTIQCQVDSQVTMMFWYRQQPGQSLTLIATANQGSEATYESGFVIDKFPISRPNLTFSTLTVSNMSPEDSSIYLCSVPGTGLDGYTFGSGTRLTVV.

The rearrangement uses TRBV27 and TRBJ1-5; no definite D call. The germline V gene encodes CDR1 MNHEY and CDR2 SMNVEV (reference sequence). V was trimmed by 4 bases and J by 2 bases, leaving 6 bases between them. CDR3 length equals 13 residues. CDR3 bases: TGTGCCAGCAGTTGGCAGGGCAATCAGCCCCAGCATTTT. Its translation: CASSWQGNQPQHF.

V gene TRBV4-2 combines with J gene TRBJ1-6; 7 nucleotides align to TRBD1. Germline CDR1 is LGHNA and CDR2 is YNFKEQ. V lost 2 bases, J lost 8 bases, and 6 bases stayed unmatched. This CDR3 is 15 amino acids long. CDR3 residues: CASSQRRDSYSPLHF. The DNA for the CDR3 is TGTGCCAGCAGCCAACGCCGGGACAGTTATTCACCCCTCCACTTT.

The chain carries TRBV4-2 and TRBJ1-6, with D maybe TRBD1 (5 bases). This CDR3 region has 14 residues. Germline values: CDR1 LGHNA, CDR2 YNFKEQ. The germline V and J ends were trimmed by 3 bases and 9 bases, with 12 bases remaining between them. CDR3 nucleotide sequence: TGTGCCAGCAGCCATGAAGGGGAGGGTTCACCCCTCCACTTT. It specifies CASSHEGEGSPLHF.

J is TRBJ1-5 and V is TRBV6-1; 7 bases match TRBD1. This CDR3 has 15 residues. Germline trimming cut 3 bases from V and 7 bases from J; bases unmatched to any gene: 9. Looked up from germline, CDR1 is MNHNS and CDR2 is SASEGT. The chain's CDR3 is CASSETRQGGQPQHF. The CDR3 nucleotides are TGTGCCAGCAGTGAGACCCGACAGGGAGGGCAGCCCCAGCATTTT.

The V gene is TRBV3-1, the J gene TRBJ2-6; D ambiguous. Per the germline V gene, CDR1 is LGHDT and CDR2 is YNNKEL (reference sequence). Trimming shortened V by 0 bases and J by 0 bases, and 6 bases separated the two germline ends. The length of the CDR3 is 16 residues. This chain's CDR3 is CASSQEPFSGANVLTF. In nucleotides, the CDR3 is TGTGCCAGCAGCCAAGAACCTTTCTCTGGGGCCAACGTCCTGACTTTC.

The V gene is TRBV4-1, the J gene TRBJ2-7; the D gene is possibly TRBD2 (6 bases). This CDR3 spans 15 amino acids. The V end lost 4 bases, the J end lost 1 base, and 14 bases lay between the germline ends. The germline V gene encodes CDR1 MGHRA and CDR2 YSYEKL. The CDR3 protein is CASSPRGTSSYEQYF. The CDR3, as DNA: TGCGCCAGCAGCCCCCGGGGGACTTCTTCCTACGAGCAGTACTTC.

V and J are TRBV27 and TRBJ1-1, with a weak D call TRBD1 (6 bases). V was shortened by 5 bases and J by 8 bases, with 18 bases between the two germline ends. Germline V gene sequence: CDR1 MNHEY, CDR2 SMNVEV (reference sequence). This CDR3 has 14 residues. The CDR3 sequence is CASSPGDPGEEAFF. The CDR3 nucleotides are TGTGCCAGCAGTCCCGGAGACCCAGGGGAGGAAGCTTTCTTT.

The chain joins TRBV2 to TRBJ2-5; D is undetermined. This CDR3 has 14 amino acids. Germline CDR1 is SNHLY and CDR2 is FYNNEI. V lost 3 bases and J lost 2, with 10 bases in between. The CDR3 nucleotides are TGTGCCAGCAGTGATTTGGCGGAGCAAGAGACCCAGTACTTC. The encoded protein is CASSDLAEQETQYF. Supplemented by reference TRBV2 and TRBJ2-5, the full variable domain reads EPEVTQTPSHQVTQMGQEVILRCVPISNHLYFYWYRQILGQKVEFLVSFYNNEISEKSEIFDDQFSVERPDGSNFTLKIRSTKLEDSAMYFCASSDLAEQETQYFGPGTRLLVL.

This clonotype is a singleton in its sample. The chain couples TRBV19 to TRBJ1-1; D unclear. The CDR3 totals 12 residues. Trimming cost V 3 bases and J 6 bases, with 8 bases left between them. The germline gives CDR1 LNHDA, CDR2 SQIVND (reference sequence). The DNA for the CDR3 is TGTGCCAGTAGTATCGGGCTCTCTGAAGCTTTCTTT. Protein sequence: CASSIGLSEAFF.

The rearrangement uses TRBV7-9 and TRBJ2-1, with a tentative D call TRBD1 (5 bases). CDR1 is SEHNR, CDR2 FQNEAQ, per germline (reference sequence). V lost 1 base, J lost 3 bases, and 10 bases lay in between. This CDR3 contains 15 residues. CDR3: CASSLGDRLYNEQFF. The CDR3 DNA sequence: TGTGCCAGCAGCTTAGGCGACAGACTCTACAATGAGCAGTTCTTC.

The V call is TRBV30, the J call TRBJ2-7, with D possibly called TRBD1 or TRBD2 (5 bases each). Trimming cost V 5 bases and J 4 bases, with 12 bases left between them. Germline V gene data show CDR1 as GTSNPN and CDR2 as SVGIG (reference sequence). This CDR3 has 12 amino acids. CDR3 DNA sequence: TGTGCCTGGGGGGGACGAGGGTACGAGCAGTACTTC. As protein: CAWGGRGYEQYF.